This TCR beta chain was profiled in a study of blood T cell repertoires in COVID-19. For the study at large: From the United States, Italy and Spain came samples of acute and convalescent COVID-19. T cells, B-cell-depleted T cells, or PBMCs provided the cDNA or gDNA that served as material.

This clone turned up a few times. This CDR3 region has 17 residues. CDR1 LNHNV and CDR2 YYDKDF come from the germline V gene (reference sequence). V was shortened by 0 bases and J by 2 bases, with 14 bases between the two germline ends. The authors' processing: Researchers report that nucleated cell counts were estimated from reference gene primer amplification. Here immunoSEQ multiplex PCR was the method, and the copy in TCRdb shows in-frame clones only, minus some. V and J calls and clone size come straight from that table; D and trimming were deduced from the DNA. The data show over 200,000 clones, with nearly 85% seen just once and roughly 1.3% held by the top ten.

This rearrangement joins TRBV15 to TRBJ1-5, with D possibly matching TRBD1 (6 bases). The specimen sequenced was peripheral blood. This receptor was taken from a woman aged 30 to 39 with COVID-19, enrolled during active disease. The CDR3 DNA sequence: TGTGCCACCAGCAGAGATGGGGGCAGGGGTGGCAATCAGCCCCAGCATTTT. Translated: CATSRDGGRGGNQPQHF. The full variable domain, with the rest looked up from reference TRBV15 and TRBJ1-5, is DAMVIQNPRYQVTQFGKPVTLSCSQTLNHNVMYWYQQKSSQAPKLLFHYYDKDFNNEADTPDNFQSRRPNTSFCFLDIRSPGLGDTAMYLCATSRDGGRGGNQPQHFGDGTRLSIL.